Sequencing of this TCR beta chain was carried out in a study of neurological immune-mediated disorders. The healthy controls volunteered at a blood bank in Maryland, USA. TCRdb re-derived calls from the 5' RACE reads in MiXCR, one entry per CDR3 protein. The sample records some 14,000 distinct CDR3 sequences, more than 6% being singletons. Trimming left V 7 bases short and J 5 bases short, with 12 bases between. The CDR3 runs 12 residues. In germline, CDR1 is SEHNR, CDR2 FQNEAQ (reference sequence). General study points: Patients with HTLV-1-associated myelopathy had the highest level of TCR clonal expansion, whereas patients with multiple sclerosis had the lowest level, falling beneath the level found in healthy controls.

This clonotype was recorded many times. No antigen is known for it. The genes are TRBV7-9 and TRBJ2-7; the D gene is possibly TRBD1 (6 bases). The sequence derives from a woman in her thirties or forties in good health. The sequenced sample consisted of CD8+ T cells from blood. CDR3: CASTLSGDEQYF. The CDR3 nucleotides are TGTGCCAGCACCCTTTCAGGGGACGAGCAGTACTTC. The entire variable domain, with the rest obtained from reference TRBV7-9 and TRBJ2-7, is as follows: DTGVSQNPRHKITKRGQNVTFRCDPISEHNRLYWYRQTLGQGPEFLTYFQNEAQLEKSRLLSDRFSAERPKGSFSTLEIQRTEQGDSAMYLCASTLSGDEQYFGPGTRLTVT.